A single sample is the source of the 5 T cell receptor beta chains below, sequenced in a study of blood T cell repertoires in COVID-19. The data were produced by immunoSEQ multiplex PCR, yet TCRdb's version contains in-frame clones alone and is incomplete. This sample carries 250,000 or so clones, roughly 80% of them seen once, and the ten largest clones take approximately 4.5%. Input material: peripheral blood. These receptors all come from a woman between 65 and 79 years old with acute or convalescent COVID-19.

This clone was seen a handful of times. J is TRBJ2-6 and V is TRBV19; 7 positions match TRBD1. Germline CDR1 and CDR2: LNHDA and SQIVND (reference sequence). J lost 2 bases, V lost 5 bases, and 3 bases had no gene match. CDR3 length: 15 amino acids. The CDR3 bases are TGTGCCAGTAGTGTACAGGGGACTGGGGCCAACGTCCTGACTTTC. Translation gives CASSVQGTGANVLTF.

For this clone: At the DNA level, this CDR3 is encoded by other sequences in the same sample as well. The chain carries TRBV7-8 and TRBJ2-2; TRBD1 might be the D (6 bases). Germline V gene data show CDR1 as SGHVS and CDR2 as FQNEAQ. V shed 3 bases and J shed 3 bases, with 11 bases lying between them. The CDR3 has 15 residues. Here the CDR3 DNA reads TGTGCCAGCAGCTTTGGACAGAGGTACACCGGGGAGCTGTTTTTT. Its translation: CASSFGQRYTGELFF.

The CDR3 DNA sequence: TGTGCCAGCAGCTTGAGTAGACAGGGGGGGCATGGCTACACCTTC. Its protein is CASSLSRQGGHGYTF. The chain uses TRBV7-2 and TRBJ1-2; 9 bases are shared with TRBD1. J was trimmed by 6 bases and V by 3 bases; bases with no gene match: 8. CDR1 is SGHTA, CDR2 FQGNSA, per germline. The CDR3 has 15 amino acids.

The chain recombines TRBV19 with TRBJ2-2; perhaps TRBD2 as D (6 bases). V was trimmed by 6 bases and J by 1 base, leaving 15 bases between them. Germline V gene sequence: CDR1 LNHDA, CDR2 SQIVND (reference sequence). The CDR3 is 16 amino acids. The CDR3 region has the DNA TGTGCCAGTAGGAATAAAGGCGGGGTGAACACCGGGGAGCTGTTTTTT. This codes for CASRNKGGVNTGELFF. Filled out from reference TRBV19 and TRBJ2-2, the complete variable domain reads DGGITQSPKYLFRKEGQNVTLSCEQNLNHDAMYWYRQDPGQGLRLIYYSQIVNDFQKGDIAEGYSVSREKKESFPLTVTSAQKNPTAFYLCASRNKGGVNTGELFFGEGSRLTVL.

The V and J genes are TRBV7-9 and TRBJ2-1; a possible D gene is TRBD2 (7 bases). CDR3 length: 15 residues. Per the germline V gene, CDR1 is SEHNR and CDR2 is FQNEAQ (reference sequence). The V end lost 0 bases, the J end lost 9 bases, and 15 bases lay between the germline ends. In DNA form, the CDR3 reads TGTGCCAGCAGCTTAGCGGGGGGGCTGTCTGGTGAGCAGTTCTTC. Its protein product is CASSLAGGLSGEQFF.